These T cell receptor beta chains were read from a single sample in a study of T cells in Graves' hyperthyroidism and ophthalmopathy. Each CDR3 protein gets one entry after TCRdb re-called the multiplex PCR reads with MiXCR. The data hold 560,000 or so distinct CDR3 sequences, with about 20% observed a single time. Material: blood. The origin of the receptors is a man in his forties with Graves' ophthalmopathy. Both conserved end residues are part of each CDR3. Each record gives: clone size, D gene, V gene, J gene, CDR3 protein, CDR3 DNA. A D gene is named only where the DNA matches it firmly. The size of a clone is reported for some rows only, either as once, few or many, or as a class for expanded clones.

>.|TRBD1|TRBV4-2|TRBJ2-2
CASSHRGQDTGELFF
TGTGCCAGCAGCCATAGAGGACAGGACACCGGGGAGCTGTTTTTT
>.|.|TRBV28|TRBJ1-6
CASRDPGAYSPLHF
TGTGCCAGCAGAGATCCCGGGGCCTATTCACCCCTCCACTTT
>.|.|TRBV7-2|TRBJ2-7
CASSLVGVHEQYF
TGTGCCAGCAGCTTGGTTGGGGTTCACGAGCAGTACTTC
>many|TRBD2|TRBV20-1|TRBJ2-1
CSAPSSGLPYNEQFF
TGCAGTGCCCCCTCGTCGGGACTACCTTACAATGAGCAGTTCTTC
>many|TRBD1|TRBV7-2|TRBJ2-3
CASSLTRDRGGDTQYF
TGTGCCAGCAGCCTAACGCGGGACAGGGGCGGAGATACGCAGTATTTT
>.|.|TRBV7-9|TRBJ2-7
CASSLEGTPYEQYF
TGTGCCAGCAGCTTAGAAGGGACACCCTACGAGCAGTACTTC
>.|TRBD2|TRBV11-2|TRBJ2-7
CAGTSLGTTSRNDYEQYF
TGTGCCGGCACCTCACTTGGGACTACCTCCCGCAACGACTACGAGCAGTACTTC
>once|TRBD1|TRBV6-1|TRBJ1-2
CASSDTGATGYTF
TGTGCCAGCAGTGATACAGGGGCGACCGGCTACACCTTC
>.|TRBD1|TRBV6-2/TRBV6-3|TRBJ2-1
CASKTGGVNEQFF
TGTGCCAGCAAGACAGGGGGCGTGAATGAGCAGTTCTTC
>many|TRBD2|TRBV20-1|TRBJ2-5
CSARRGEETQYF
TGCAGTGCCAGGCGGGGGGAAGAGACCCAGTACTTC
>few|.|TRBV7-3|TRBJ2-3
CASSPSGEGPQYF
TGTGCCAGCAGCCCCTCCGGGGAAGGGCCGCAGTATTTT
>few|TRBD2|TRBV18|TRBJ2-2
CASSPPGGVNTGELFF
TGTGCCAGCTCACCACCGGGAGGGGTAAACACCGGGGAGCTGTTTTTT
>many|TRBD1|TRBV18|TRBJ2-5
CASSPQGAEETQYF
TGTGCCAGCTCACCACAGGGGGCAGAGGAGACCCAGTACTTC
>many|.|TRBV2|TRBJ2-6
CASSGLVWDSGANVLTF
TGTGCCAGCAGTGGTCTAGTTTGGGACTCTGGGGCCAACGTCCTGACTTTC
>many|.|TRBV27|TRBJ1-5
CASSLFRSDNQPQHF
TGTGCCAGCAGTTTATTTCGGTCGGACAATCAGCCCCAGCATTTT
>many|.|TRBV7-9|TRBJ2-7
CASSLEGTPTYEQYF
TGTGCCAGCAGCTTGGAGGGGACACCAACCTACGAGCAGTACTTC
>.|TRBD2|TRBV19|TRBJ2-1
CASSLILAGEQFF
TGTGCCAGTAGTTTGATACTAGCGGGGGAGCAGTTCTTC
>.|TRBD2|TRBV3-1|TRBJ2-5
CASSQWSGGGTQYF
TGTGCCAGCAGCCAATGGAGCGGGGGGGGGACCCAGTACTTC
>.|.|TRBV12-3/TRBV12-4|TRBJ2-7
CASAQGVSWLRRGYEQYF
TGTGCCAGCGCCCAAGGGGTGTCGTGGCTCCGGCGCGGCTACGAGCAGTACTTC
>.|TRBD2|TRBV5-1|TRBJ2-1
CASSSPRLAGTYEQFF
TGCGCCAGCAGCTCTCCCCGACTAGCGGGGACCTATGAGCAGTTCTTC
>many|TRBD1|TRBV28|TRBJ1-4
CASSSGTGTEKLFF
TGTGCCAGCAGCTCCGGGACAGGGACTGAAAAACTGTTTTTT
>many|.|TRBV30|TRBJ1-1
CAWKRNSFTEAFF
TGTGCCTGGAAACGTAATTCTTTCACTGAAGCTTTCTTT
>.|.|TRBV20-1|TRBJ1-1
CSARDLPGGTEAFF
TGCAGTGCTAGAGATCTTCCCGGGGGAACTGAAGCTTTCTTT
>.|TRBD2|TRBV5-4|TRBJ2-7
CASSHRTSGPYEQYF
TGTGCCAGCAGCCACCGGACTAGCGGGCCTTACGAGCAGTACTTC
>few|.|TRBV12-5|TRBJ2-1
CASGPLWANNEQFF
TGTGCTAGTGGTCCCCTCTGGGCTAACAATGAGCAGTTCTTC
>few|.|TRBV30|TRBJ2-6
CASGEGGANVLTF
TGTGCCTCGGGGGAAGGAGGGGCCAACGTCCTGACTTTC
>few|TRBD1|TRBV6-1|TRBJ1-2
CASRVRGLDYGYTF
TGTGCCAGCAGGGTTAGGGGGCTGGACTATGGCTACACCTTC
>.|.|TRBV28|TRBJ1-2
CASSFLGSLYGYTF
TGTGCCAGCAGTTTCCTAGGAAGCCTCTATGGCTACACCTTC
>few|TRBD1|TRBV4-1|TRBJ1-1
CASSQLTGFNTEAFF
TGCGCCAGCAGCCAATTGACAGGGTTTAACACTGAAGCTTTCTTT